This is a list of T cell receptor beta chains from one sample in a study of T cell repertoires and HLA-DP antigens. Sequenced by immunoSEQ multiplex PCR; TCRdb stores in-frame clones only, minus some. Of around 90,000 clones listed, about nine tenths were seen once; the top ten hold 1.5% to 2%. Which antigens these TCRs recognize remains unknown. Sequencing input: CD4+ T cells from PBMCs. The receptors were gathered from a middle-aged man in good health and CMV-seronegative. Both conserved end residues are part of each CDR3. The D gene is left open where the match is weak. Clone sizes are given selectively: once, few, many, or a class where the clone is expanded.

TRBJ2-2 | NA | TRBV9 | TRBD2 | TGTGCCAGCAGCCCCCACGCCGGGACTAGCGGACCCGGGGAGCTGTTTTTT | CASSPHAGTSGPGELFF
TRBJ1-1 | NA | TRBV6-5 | NA | TGTGCCAGCAGAAGTTCAGCGGGCACTGAAGCTTTCTTT | CASRSSAGTEAFF
TRBJ2-5 | NA | TRBV30 | TRBD1 | TGTGCCTGGGACAGGGGGGTCCCAGAGACCCAGTACTTC | CAWDRGVPETQYF
TRBJ2-1 | NA | TRBV9 | NA | TGTGCCAGCAGCGTAGGACAGGCGAGCTCCTACAATGAGCAGTTCTTC | CASSVGQASSYNEQFF
TRBJ2-7 | NA | TRBV28 | NA | TGTGCCAGCAGTAAACTGGACGGCTCCTACGAGCAGTACTTC | CASSKLDGSYEQYF
TRBJ2-1 | NA | TRBV19 | TRBD2 | TGTGCCAGTACCGACAGACCTAGCGGGGGGCGCAATGAGCAGTTCTTC | CASTDRPSGGRNEQFF
TRBJ1-2 | NA | TRBV6-5 | NA | TGTGCCAGCAACCCAACGGGCAGGGGCTATGGCTACACCTTC | CASNPTGRGYGYTF
TRBJ2-7 | NA | TRBV19 | TRBD2 | TGTGCCAGTAGTATAGATCATCCAGCGGGGTTTAACGAGCAGTACTTC | CASSIDHPAGFNEQYF
TRBJ2-1 | NA | TRBV19 | NA | TGTGCCAGTAGTGACGGGCGAGTGTACAATGAGCAGTTCTTC | CASSDGRVYNEQFF
TRBJ1-1 | NA | TRBV11-1 | NA | TGTGCCAGCAGCTTAGGGGTAAGGGGCACTGAAGCTTTCTTT | CASSLGVRGTEAFF
TRBJ1-2 | NA | TRBV2 | NA | TGTGCCAGCAGGACCCAGACAGCCAACCGGGGCTACACCTTC | CASRTQTANRGYTF
TRBJ1-2 | once | TRBV11-2 | NA | TGTGCCAGCAGCAGGGGGGGGACGGGAGACGGCTACACCTTC | CASSRGGTGDGYTF
TRBJ2-5 | few | TRBV18 | NA | TGTGCCAGCTCACCCCAGTACCAAGAGACCCAGTACTTC | CASSPQYQETQYF
TRBJ2-3 | NA | TRBV9 | NA | TGTGCCAGCAGCACCACTCGGGGTGGGCTAGACGGCACAGATACGCAGTATTTT | CASSTTRGGLDGTDTQYF
TRBJ1-1 | NA | TRBV7-3 | TRBD1 | TGTGCCAGCAGCTTAACGGGGACAGGCCCTCAAGCTTTCTTT | CASSLTGTGPQAFF
TRBJ1-1 | NA | TRBV7-3 | NA | TGTGCCAGCACCGTTTCAATGAACACTGAAGCTTTCTTT | CASTVSMNTEAFF
TRBJ1-4 | NA | TRBV2 | NA | TGTGCCAGCACACAGAGTGAAAAACTGTTTTTT | CASTQSEKLFF
TRBJ2-2 | NA | TRBV5-1 | TRBD2 | TGCGCCAGCAGCCAACCGGGACTAGCGGCGAACACCGGGGAGCTGTTTTTT | CASSQPGLAANTGELFF
TRBJ1-5 | NA | TRBV6-1 | NA | TGTGCCAGCAGTGGTAGGGCACTCGATCAGCCCCAGCATTTT | CASSGRALDQPQHF
TRBJ2-1 | NA | TRBV7-6 | TRBD1 | TGTGCCAGCAGCTCACAGACCGTTCGGGGGACAGGGGTGGTGGGTGAGCAGTTCTTC | CASSSQTVRGTGVVGEQFF
TRBJ2-3 | NA | TRBV5-1 | NA | TGCGCCAGCAGCGAACTCGTAGGGGGTGTCGGAAGAGATACGCAGTATTTT | CASSELVGGVGRDTQYF
TRBJ1-6 | NA | TRBV5-1 | NA | TGCGCCAGCAGCGTGGAGCGGTCTTATAATTCACCCCTCCACTTT | CASSVERSYNSPLHF
TRBJ2-7 | once | TRBV6-5 | TRBD1 | TGTGCCAGCAGTCGAGGGGACAGACTCTACGAGCAGTACTTC | CASSRGDRLYEQYF
TRBJ1-1 | once | TRBV29-1 | NA | TGCAGCGCTCAGACAGGAAACACTGAAGCTTTCTTT | CSAQTGNTEAFF
TRBJ1-1 | NA | TRBV5-1 | NA | TGCGCCAGCAGCTTGGGTGGCAGGGTGGAAAGTGAAGCTTTCTTT | CASSLGGRVESEAFF
TRBJ2-5 | NA | TRBV5-6 | NA | NA | CASSFGPGGQETQYF
TRBJ2-5 | NA | TRBV15 | NA | TGTGCCACCAGCAGAGCGTACACCGAAGAGACCCAGTACTTC | CATSRAYTEETQYF
TRBJ1-1 | NA | TRBV7-2 | NA | TGTGCCAGCAGCGTAGTTGGGGGTAGCACTGAAGCTTTCTTT | CASSVVGGSTEAFF
TRBJ2-3 | NA | TRBV4-1 | NA | TGCGCCAGCAGCGCGTCGGAGCCATTCAGCACAGATACGCAGTATTTT | CASSASEPFSTDTQYF
TRBJ2-3 | NA | TRBV4-3 | TRBD2 | TGCGCCAGCAGCCAAGCGGGGGGTACGCAGTATTTT | CASSQAGGTQYF
TRBJ2-1 | NA | TRBV7-2 | TRBD2 | TGTGCCAGCAGCTTAGCTAGCGGGAACACCTACAATGAGCAGTTCTTC | CASSLASGNTYNEQFF
TRBJ2-1 | NA | TRBV7-9 | TRBD2 | TGTGCCAGCAGCTATCGCGGGGGGGCCGTTGAGCAGTTCTTC | CASSYRGGAVEQFF
TRBJ2-7 | NA | TRBV7-8 | TRBD2 | TGTGCCAGCAGCACCACCCCGCGGGGGGGCTACGAGCAGTACTTC | CASSTTPRGGYEQYF
TRBJ2-7 | NA | TRBV30 | TRBD1 | TGTGCCTGGAGTGTACCTCAGGGGGCCTACGAGCAGTACTTC | CAWSVPQGAYEQYF
TRBJ2-5 | NA | TRBV11-2 | TRBD1 | TGTGCCAGCAGCTCGACCCGGGGACAGCAAGAGACCCAGTACTTC | CASSSTRGQQETQYF
TRBJ2-1 | NA | TRBV5-4 | NA | TGTGCCAGCAGCTCAGGGGGGGGCGGAACCTACAATGAGCAGTTCTTC | CASSSGGGGTYNEQFF
TRBJ2-5 | NA | TRBV7-2 | NA | TGTGCCAGCAGCCGGAGGACAGTGGGGTTACAAGAGACCCAGTACTTC | CASSRRTVGLQETQYF